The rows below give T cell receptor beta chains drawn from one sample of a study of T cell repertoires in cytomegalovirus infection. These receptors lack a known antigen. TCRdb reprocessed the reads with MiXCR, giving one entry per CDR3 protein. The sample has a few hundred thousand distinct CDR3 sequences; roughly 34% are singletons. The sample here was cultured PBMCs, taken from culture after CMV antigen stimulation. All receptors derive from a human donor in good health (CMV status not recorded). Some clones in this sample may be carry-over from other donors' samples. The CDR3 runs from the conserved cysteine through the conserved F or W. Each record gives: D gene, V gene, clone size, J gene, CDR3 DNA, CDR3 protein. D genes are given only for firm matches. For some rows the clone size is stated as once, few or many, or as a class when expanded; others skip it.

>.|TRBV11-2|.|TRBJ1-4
TGTGCCAGCAGCCATATAACCGAACCAGATGAAAAACTGTTTTTT
CASSHITEPDEKLFF
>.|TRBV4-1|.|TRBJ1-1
TGCGCCAGCAGCCAAGAACCTCCAGGGTCGGATGAAGCTTTCTTT
CASSQEPPGSDEAFF
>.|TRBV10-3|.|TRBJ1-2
TGTGCCATCAGAGTAGACCTCAGGGGTTGGGATGGCTACACCTTC
CAIRVDLRGWDGYTF
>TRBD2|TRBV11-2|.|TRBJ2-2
TGTGCCAGCAGCTTATTATCTAGCGGGACAACACCCGGGGAGCTGTTTTTT
CASSLLSSGTTPGELFF
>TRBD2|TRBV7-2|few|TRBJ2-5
TGTGCCAGCAGCTCGCGTTCTGGTACTAGCGGCATCAAAGAGACCCAGTACTTC
CASSSRSGTSGIKETQYF
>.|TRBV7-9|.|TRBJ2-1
TGTGCCAGCAGAAAGGGGGAATACAATGAGCAGTTCTTC
CASRKGEYNEQFF
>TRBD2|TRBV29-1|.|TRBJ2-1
TGCAGCGCCCAGGGAGGTTTGCGGGAGAAAGAAAATGAGCAGTTCTTC
CSAQGGLREKENEQFF
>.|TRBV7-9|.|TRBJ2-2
TGTGCCAGCACTCTCCGGAATCGGCACCGGGAGCTGTTTTTT
CASTLRNRHRELFF
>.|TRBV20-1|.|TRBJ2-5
TGCAGTGCTACAGGGTTTTCAGAGACCCAGTACTTC
CSATGFSETQYF
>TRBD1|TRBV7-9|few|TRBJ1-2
TGTGCCAGCAGTGGGACAGCCCTTAAGAGGAATGGCTACACCTTC
CASSGTALKRNGYTF
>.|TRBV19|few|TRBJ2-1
TGTGCCAGCTCCCCGGGCTCCTCCGTGGATGAGCAGTTCTTC
CASSPGSSVDEQFF
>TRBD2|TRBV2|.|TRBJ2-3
TGTGCCAGCAGTGATTTACCTAGCGGGACGGAAGATACGCAGTATTTT
CASSDLPSGTEDTQYF
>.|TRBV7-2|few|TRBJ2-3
TGTGCCAGCAGCTTAGTGCCCAGCGGGCGAACAGATACGCAGTATTTT
CASSLVPSGRTDTQYF
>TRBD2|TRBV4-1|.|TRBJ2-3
TGCGCCAGCAGCCAAGACGCGGCTAGCGGATTTACAGATACGCAGTATTTT
CASSQDAASGFTDTQYF
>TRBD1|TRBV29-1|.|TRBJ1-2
TGCAGCGTTGGGATGGACAGGGCCTATGGCTACACCTTC
CSVGMDRAYGYTF
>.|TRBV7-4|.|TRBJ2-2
TGTGCCAGCAGCCCTGGAAGGGCCCTAAACACCGGGGAGCTGTTTTTT
CASSPGRALNTGELFF
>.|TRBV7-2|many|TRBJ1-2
TGTGCCAGCAGCTTGGGGACCGGTTATGGCTACACCTTC
CASSLGTGYGYTF
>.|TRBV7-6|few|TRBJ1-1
TGTGCCAGCACGGAGGAGGGGCCGAACACTGAAGCTTTCTTT
CASTEEGPNTEAFF
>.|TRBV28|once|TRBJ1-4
TGTGCCAGCAGTTTGAGGGTGCTTAATGAAAAACTGTTTTTT
CASSLRVLNEKLFF
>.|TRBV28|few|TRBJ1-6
TGTGCCAGCAGCCCGATGTTTCTCCCCCTCCACTTT
CASSPMFLPLHF
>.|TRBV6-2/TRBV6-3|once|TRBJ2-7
TGTGCCAGCAGGTCACCCCAGGGAGAGCAGTACTTC
CASRSPQGEQYF
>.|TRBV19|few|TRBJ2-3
TGTGCCAGTAGTACAATTACAGATACGCAGTATTTT
CASSTITDTQYF
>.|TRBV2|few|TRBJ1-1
TGTGCCAGCAGTTCCCAGGGGCCGAACACTGAAGCTTTCTTT
CASSSQGPNTEAFF
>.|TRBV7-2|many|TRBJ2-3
TGTGCCAGCAGCTTAATGCTGAAGAGCACAGATACGCAGTATTTT
CASSLMLKSTDTQYF
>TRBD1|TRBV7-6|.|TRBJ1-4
TGTGCCAGCAGCTTTCAGGGGGCTTTCTTCGAAAAACTGTTTTTT
CASSFQGAFFEKLFF
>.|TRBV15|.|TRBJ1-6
TGTGCCACCAGCAGAGCCAGCCGGGTAAATTCACCCCTCCACTTT
CATSRASRVNSPLHF
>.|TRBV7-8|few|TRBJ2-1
TGTGCCAGCAGCCGACCTCAAAACAATGAGCAGTTCTTC
CASSRPQNNEQFF
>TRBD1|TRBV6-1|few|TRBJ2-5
TGTGCCAGCAGTACAAGGACAGGGGACGAGACCCAGTACTTC
CASSTRTGDETQYF
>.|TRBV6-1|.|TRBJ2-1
TGTGCCAGCAGTGAAAGAGACCAGCCTTACTACAATGAGCAGTTCTTC
CASSERDQPYYNEQFF
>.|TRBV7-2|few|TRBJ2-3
TGTGCCAGCAGCTTAAGGGTCAAACTGGATACGCAGTATTTT
CASSLRVKLDTQYF
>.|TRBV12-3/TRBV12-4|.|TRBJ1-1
TGTGCCAGCAGCCAACAGGGTACAATCACTGAAGCTTTCTTT
CASSQQGTITEAFF
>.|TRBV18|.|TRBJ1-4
TGTGCCAGCTCACCATCAGGACCGGCTAATGAAAAACTGTTTTTT
CASSPSGPANEKLFF
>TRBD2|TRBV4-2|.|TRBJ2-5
TGTGCCAGCAGCCAAGAATGGAGCGGGAGTGGAGAGACCCAGTACTTC
CASSQEWSGSGETQYF
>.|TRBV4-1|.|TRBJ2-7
TGCGCCAGCAGCCAAGACCTGACCTACGAGCAGTACTTC
CASSQDLTYEQYF
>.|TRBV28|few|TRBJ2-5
TGTGCCAGCAGTTTACTTTCCGGGAGTCGGGAGACCCAGTACTTC
CASSLLSGSRETQYF
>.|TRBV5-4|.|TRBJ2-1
TGTGCCAGCAGCGGCGGCGGATCCCACGGATCCTACAATGAGCAGTTCTTC
CASSGGGSHGSYNEQFF
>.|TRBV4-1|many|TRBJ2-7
TGCGCCAGCAGCCGCGTCCCGGTTCCCCCCGAGCAGTACTTC
CASSRVPVPPEQYF
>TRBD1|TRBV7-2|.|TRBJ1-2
TGTGCCAGCAGGGGGACAGGGACGAGTGGCTACACCTTC
CASRGTGTSGYTF
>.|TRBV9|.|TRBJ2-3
TGTGCCAGCAGCGTAGAAATGAGGGGTACGCAGTATTTT
CASSVEMRGTQYF
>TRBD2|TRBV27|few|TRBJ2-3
TGTGCCAGCAGACGAGGCGGGACTAGCGTAAGCACAGATACGCAGTATTTT
CASRRGGTSVSTDTQYF
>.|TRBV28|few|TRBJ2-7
TGTGCCAGCATATCTTCAGGAGCAACCGTCGAGCAGTACTTC
CASISSGATVEQYF